This T cell receptor beta chain was recovered during a study of control samples from healthy donors and cancer patients. Sequenced by immunoSEQ multiplex PCR; TCRdb stores in-frame clones only, minus some. The top ten hold approximately 5% of the sample, which has around 67,000 clones, approximately 89% seen once. This CDR3 spans 11 amino acids. Germline V gene sequence: CDR1 SGHTA, CDR2 FQGNSA. Between the trimmed V and J ends, which lost 2 bases and 11 bases, there was a span of 8 bases. This TCR derives from a man aged 60 to 69 with colorectal cancer. J is TRBJ2-3 and V is TRBV7-2; D is possibly TRBD2 (6 bases). Sequenced: PBMCs. CDR3 sequence (DNA): TGTGCCAGCAGCTTACGGGGAGGGCAGTATTTT. The encoded protein is CASSLRGGQYF. Together with reference TRBV7-2 and TRBJ2-3, the CDR3 gives the full variable domain: GAGVSQSPSNKVTEKGKDVELRCDPISGHTALYWYRQSLGQGLEFLIYFQGNSAPDKSGLPSDRFSAERTGGSVSTLTIQRTQQEDSAVYLCASSLRGGQYFGPGTRLTVL.